This T cell receptor beta chain derives from a study of OX40 agonist ivuxolimab in advanced cancers. Study-level background: Roughly two fifths of patients had received prior checkpoint inhibitor therapy. Findings of the study overall: The investigators did not determine what antigen specificity the expanded peripheral T cells had. Blood T cells, both CD4+ and CD8+, expanded clonally by week 6 at 0.1 to 3.0 mg/kg.

Clones were read by immunoSEQ multiplex PCR, and TCRdb kept only the in-frame ones, dropping some. Of around 100,000 clones detected, nearly 90% appear once; the ten largest clones hold roughly 0.16%. The CDR3 has 14 amino acids. The germline gives CDR1 MNHNS, CDR2 SASEGT. The V end lost 6 bases, the J end lost 8 bases, and 18 bases lay between the germline ends. Comments on this clone: What it binds is not known.

J is TRBJ2-3 and V is TRBV6-1, with D possibly called TRBD1 or TRBD2 (6 bases each). The source material was CD4+ or CD8+ T cells sorted from blood, sampled in a trial of the OX40 agonist ivuxolimab. The receptor's source is an adult with an advanced solid tumor such as melanoma, head and neck, liver or kidney cancer. The CDR3 sequence: CASRREGGYGTQYF. CDR3 in DNA: TGTGCCAGCAGACGGGAAGGGGGGTACGGTACGCAGTATTTT.